This T cell receptor beta chain was documented in a study of blood T cell repertoires in COVID-19. Study-wide background: From T cells, B-cell-depleted T cells, or PBMCs came the material, which was cDNA or gDNA.

Sequenced by immunoSEQ multiplex PCR; TCRdb stores in-frame clones only, minus some. The repertoire holds over 250,000 clones, with about 90% as singletons. Assignment of participants to cohorts was predicated upon participant-reported clinical history. Recovered participants had two consecutive negative NP/OP PCR tests, healthcare professional clearance, or symptom resolution. This TCR was sampled from a woman in her fifties or sixties who had recovered from COVID-19. What was sequenced was PBMCs or T cells enriched from blood (not recorded which).

CDR3 nucleotide sequence: TGTGCCAGTAGTATAGGAGGGCCAGGAAACACCATATATTTT. Residues: CASSIGGPGNTIYF. The chain employs TRBV19 and TRBJ1-3, with unresolved D. This CDR3 comprises 14 residues. Trimming cost V 1 base and J 4 bases, with 8 bases left between them. Germline values: CDR1 LNHDA, CDR2 SQIVND (reference sequence).